This T cell receptor beta chain originates from a study of shared clonotypes between healthy human individuals. Note on this clone: The antigen remains unidentified.

Assay used: immunoSEQ multiplex PCR; TCRdb lists only in-frame clones, some missing. Seen here are about 1.1 million clones, around three quarters observed once, and the top ten hold more than 0.85%. General study points: Despite large depth, sorted-subset datasets appeared incompletely sequenced. The study generally estimated greater richness for naive than memory subsets. Shared clonotypes across all four donors exceeded non-shared ones in generation probability.

The sequenced sample was memory CD4+ T cells from PBMCs. Subset: CD45RA-negative fraction. The TCR was taken from a man younger than 35 in good health. Some clones in this sample may be carry-over from other donors' samples.

The CDR3 DNA sequence: TGTGCCATCAGTCTTGGGACAGCTCCCAATGAGCAGTTCTTC. Its translation: CAISLGTAPNEQFF. V gene TRBV10-3 combines with J gene TRBJ2-1; TRBD1 agrees at 7 bases. The CDR3 is 14 residues long. Germline CDR1 and CDR2: ENHRY and SYGVKD. Trimming removed 5 bases from V and 6 bases from J; junction bases left unmatched: 7.